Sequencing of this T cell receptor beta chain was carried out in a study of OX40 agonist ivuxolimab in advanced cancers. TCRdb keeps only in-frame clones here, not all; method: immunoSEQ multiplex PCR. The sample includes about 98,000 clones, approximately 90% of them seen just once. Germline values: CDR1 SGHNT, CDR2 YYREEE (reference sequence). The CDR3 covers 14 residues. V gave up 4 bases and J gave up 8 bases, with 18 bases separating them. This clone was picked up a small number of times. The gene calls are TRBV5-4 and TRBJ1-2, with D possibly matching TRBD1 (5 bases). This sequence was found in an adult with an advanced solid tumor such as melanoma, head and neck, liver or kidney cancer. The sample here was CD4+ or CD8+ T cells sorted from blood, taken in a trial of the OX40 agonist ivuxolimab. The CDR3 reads CASSLPGRNWGYTF. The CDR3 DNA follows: TGTGCCAGCAGCCTTCCGGGGCGAAACTGGGGCTACACCTTC.